The sequence of this T cell receptor beta chain was determined in a study of response to subunit inactivated influenza vaccine. General study results and limits: The authors proposed limited new T cell recruitment per seasonal influenza vaccination.

MiXCR, applied by TCRdb to the RT-PCR reads, yields one record per CDR3 protein. The sample includes around 490,000 distinct CDR3 sequences, around 8% of them seen just once. Germline V gives CDR1 LNHDA, CDR2 SQIVND (reference sequence). The ends lost 6 bases at V and 0 bases at J; junction bases unmatched: 2. The CDR3 extends over 14 amino acids. This clonotype was recorded a few times. The antigen remains undetermined. Sequencing used PBMCs from blood, obtained around 25 months after vaccination. This receptor was obtained from a man aged 50-75 years who received an inactivated influenza vaccine. The V call is TRBV19, the J call TRBJ2-1, with 7 positions matching TRBD2. The CDR3 nucleotides are TGTGCCAGTAGGCGGGGGTTCTCCTACAATGAGCAGTTCTTC. Translation: CASRRGFSYNEQFF.